This entry features one T cell receptor beta chain sequence. Sequenced by immunoSEQ multiplex PCR; TCRdb stores in-frame clones only, minus some. The sample includes about 92,000 clones, about four fifths of them seen just once. These data are taken from a study of memory CD4+ T cells and cytomegalovirus serostatus. Single viable CD3+CD4+CD8-CD45RO+ cells were sorted as the memory CD4+ T cells. Serum IgG to CMV pp150, pp28, p38 and p52 defined serostatus. With 4 bases removed from V and 1 base from J, the gap between germline ends came to 20 bases. The length of the CDR3 is 17 residues. The V gene's germline CDR1 is SGHRS and CDR2 YFSETQ.

The receptor comes from an adult in good health and CMV-seropositive. Sequencing input: memory CD4+ T cells from blood. The rearrangement uses TRBV5-1 and TRBJ1-1; D perhaps matches TRBD1 (5 bases). CDR3 DNA: TGCGCCAGCAGCGCCTCCTGGGGACTTGTAAAGAACACTGAAGCTTTCTTT. The encoded protein is CASSASWGLVKNTEAFF.